These 7 T cell receptor beta chains were sequenced from one sample in a study of blood T cell repertoires in COVID-19. This table comes from immunoSEQ multiplex PCR, and its TCRdb copy is limited to in-frame clones, with some not included. The sample includes about 14,000 clones, approximately 82% of them seen just once. Material: peripheral blood. Receptors originate from a woman between 50 and 59 years old with active or convalescent COVID-19.

This chain joins TRBV3-1 (or the pseudogene TRBV3-2) and TRBJ1-2; D not resolved. Germline V gene lookup returns CDR1 LGHDT and CDR2 YNNKEL (reference sequence). Deletions cut 2 bases from V and 5 bases from J, with 12 bases between. This CDR3 spans 14 amino acids. Written as DNA, the CDR3 is TGTGCCAGCAGCCAACAACAACACGGGTATGGCTACACCTTC. Residues: CASSQQQHGYGYTF.

The chain carries TRBV27 and TRBJ2-5; 10 bases align to TRBD1. The CDR3 is 18 amino acids. Germline CDR1 and CDR2: MNHEY and SMNVEV (reference sequence). V lost 5 bases, J lost 9 bases, and 21 bases stayed unmatched. The CDR3 region is CASSPRAGFFRGTGAQYF. CDR3 DNA sequence: TGTGCCAGCAGTCCCCGGGCGGGGTTCTTTCGGGGGACAGGGGCCCAGTACTTC.

This sequence joins TRBV19 and TRBJ2-1, with TRBD2 matching over 11 bases. This CDR3 contains 14 residues. Germline assignment: CDR1 LNHDA and CDR2 SQIVND (reference sequence). Unmatched junction bases numbered 2, after V lost 3 bases and J lost 7 bases. This chain's CDR3 is CASSIGLAGNEQFF. The CDR3 DNA is TGTGCCAGTAGTATCGGACTAGCGGGTAATGAGCAGTTCTTC.

This CDR3 is CASGLTESNQPQHF. The CDR3 DNA follows: TGTGCCAGCGGGCTAACGGAAAGTAATCAGCCCCAGCATTTT. The V and J genes are TRBV21-1 and TRBJ1-5; TRBD1 was called by the table and not checked on the DNA. TRBV21-1 is a pseudogene. The CDR3 consists of 14 residues.

In the case of this clone: The junction departs from germline at one end; a sequencing error may be responsible. The CDR3 sequence: CASSLAPGPYDYTF. Written as DNA, the CDR3 is TGCGCCAGCAGCTTGGCCCCAGGCCCATATGACTACACCTTC. The J gene is TRBJ1-2, the V gene TRBV5-1, with unresolved D. This CDR3 contains 14 residues. CDR1 is SGHRS, CDR2 YFSETQ, per germline. The whole variable domain, filled in from reference TRBV5-1 and TRBJ1-2, reads KAGVTQTPRYLIKTRGQQVTLSCSPISGHRSVSWYQQTPGQGLQFLFEYFSETQRNKGNFPGRFSGRQFSNSRSEMNVSTLELGDSALYLCASSLAPGPYDYTFGSGTRLTVV.

The rearrangement uses TRBV13 and TRBJ2-2, with 12 positions matching TRBD2. The CDR3 contains 18 residues. Germline loops: CDR1 PRHDT, CDR2 FYEKMQ (reference sequence). J was trimmed by 3 bases and V by 5 bases; bases with no gene match: 10. The CDR3 DNA reads TGTGCCAGCAGCACCCGGCTAGCGGGAGGGCCTGACACCGGGGAGCTGTTTTTT. It encodes CASSTRLAGGPDTGELFF.

The DNA of the CDR3 is TGTGCCAGCAGCAGAGGTATAGCGGGAGGGCCTCCCTACAATGAGCAGTTCTTC. Its protein is CASSRGIAGGPPYNEQFF. The chain couples TRBV3-1 (or the pseudogene TRBV3-2) to TRBJ2-1; 11 positions match TRBD2. This CDR3 contains 18 residues. V was clipped by 5 bases and J by 2 bases; unmatched bases: 11. CDR1 and CDR2 from the germline V gene are LGHDT and YNNKEL (reference sequence).